This T cell receptor beta chain was captured in a study of blood T cell repertoires in COVID-19. Study in general: PBMCs, B-cell-depleted T cells, or T cells provided the cDNA or gDNA that made up the material.

The CDR3 has 14 amino acids. Germline-derived CDR1 and CDR2 are SGHTA and FQGNSA. V was pared by 3 bases and J by 5 bases, with 13 bases between. Sequencing used immunoSEQ multiplex PCR; TCRdb keeps in-frame clones, though not all of them. The top ten clones hold 5% to 6.5% of a sample with 95,000 to 150,000 clones, around 86% of them seen once. This sequence originates from a human donor in a cohort sampled during active COVID-19. Sequencing was done on a sample of peripheral blood. J is TRBJ1-1 and V is TRBV7-2; D is possibly TRBD1 (5 bases). CDR3 in DNA: TGTGCCAGCAGCTTGTCTTTAACAGGAACTGAAGCTTTCTTT. This gives the protein CASSLSLTGTEAFF.